The 13 T cell receptor beta chains presented below share a single source sample, sequenced in a study of CD8 T cells in Susac syndrome. RNA totalling 0.5 to 1 ug underwent reverse transcription with random hexamers. TCRdb redid the calling of the immunoSEQ multiplex PCR reads with MiXCR, one entry per CDR3 protein. The sample includes roughly 200,000 distinct CDR3 sequences, around nine tenths of them seen just once. What was sequenced was CD4+ T cells from PBMCs. All receptors come from a human donor with Susac syndrome.

The chain recombines TRBV9 with TRBJ2-1; 8 bases match TRBD2. Germline V gives CDR1 SGDLS, CDR2 YYNGEE. The CDR3 length is 16 residues. The V and J ends lost 0 bases and 5 bases, in that order; junction bases with no gene match: 7. The CDR3 DNA reads TGTGCCAGCAGCGTAGTAATGGCGGGGGGTAACAATGAGCAGTTCTTC. The encoded protein is CASSVVMAGGNNEQFF.

The gene calls are TRBV28 and TRBJ1-4; D uncertain. Between the trimmed V and J ends, which lost 10 bases and 8 bases, there was a span of 17 bases. The CDR3 is 13 residues long. CDR1 is MDHEN and CDR2 is SYDVKM in the germline V gene. CDR3 in amino acids: CATEVQRNEKLFF. The CDR3 DNA is TGTGCCACTGAGGTCCAAAGGAACGAAAAACTGTTTTTT.

V is TRBV7-2 and J is TRBJ1-1; D is uncertain. The length of the CDR3 is 13 residues. V was clipped by 5 bases and J by 3 bases, with 10 bases between them. Germline V gives CDR1 SGHTA, CDR2 FQGNSA. For the CDR3, the DNA is TGTGCCAGCAGCCGGCGGGAGGACACTGAAGCTTTCTTT. As protein: CASSRREDTEAFF.

This chain connects TRBV29-1 to TRBJ2-1, with D possibly being TRBD1 (6 bases). The CDR3 length is 14 residues. The V gene lost 7 bases and the J gene lost 7 bases, with 20 bases spanning the gap. Germline-derived CDR1 and CDR2 are SQVTM and ANQGSEA. CDR3 residues: CSARRGTPWNEQFF. CDR3 coding DNA: TGCAGCGCTAGAAGAGGGACACCCTGGAATGAGCAGTTCTTC.

This chain connects TRBV4-1 to TRBJ1-5; D is undetermined. V was shortened by 1 base and J by 0 bases, with 4 bases between the two germline ends. The CDR3 is 14 residues long. Per the germline V gene, CDR1 is MGHRA and CDR2 is YSYEKL. This CDR3 is CASSQGPSNQPQHF. The CDR3 DNA reads TGCGCCAGCAGCCAAGGGCCTAGCAATCAGCCCCAGCATTTT.

This chain links TRBV24-1 with TRBJ2-5; tentatively, D is TRBD1 or TRBD2 (5 bases each). Germline CDR1 is KGHDR and CDR2 is SFDVKD. The CDR3 runs to 17 residues. Trimming took off 3 bases at V and 2 bases at J, with 18 bases between the two ends. CDR3 region: CATSDLGDGREQETQYF. DNA for the CDR3: TGTGCCACCAGTGATCTTGGGGACGGAAGAGAACAAGAGACCCAGTACTTC.

The rearrangement uses TRBV4-1 and TRBJ1-5; D gene ambiguous. The CDR3 is made up of 14 amino acids. The V end was cut by 2 bases, the J end by 1 base, with 6 bases between. Germline V CDR1 and CDR2: MGHRA, YSYEKL. CDR3 amino acids: CASSQYGSNQPQHF. Written as DNA, the CDR3 is TGCGCCAGCAGCCAATATGGGAGCAATCAGCCCCAGCATTTT.

The J gene is TRBJ2-7, the V gene TRBV20-1; 8 bases line up with TRBD1. The CDR3 length is 15 residues. CDR1 DFQATT and CDR2 SNEGSKA come from the germline V gene (reference sequence). Trimming took 1 base from V and 1 from J; bases not matched to a gene: 6. This CDR3 is CSARGTGGGSYEQYF. CDR3 coding DNA: TGCAGTGCTAGAGGAACAGGGGGTGGGTCCTACGAGCAGTACTTC.

This chain uses TRBV20-1 with TRBJ2-3; D gene unclear. Per the germline V gene, CDR1 is DFQATT and CDR2 is SNEGSKA (reference sequence). The V gene lost 5 bases and the J gene lost 5 bases, with 5 bases spanning the gap. This CDR3 comprises 10 residues. CDR3 nucleotide sequence: TGCAGTGCTCGGAAAGATACGCAGTATTTT. Translated, it gives CSARKDTQYF.

The chain uses TRBV18 and TRBJ1-6; no definite D call. The length of the CDR3 is 14 residues. Trimming cost V 3 bases and J 6 bases, with 9 bases left between them. Germline CDR1 KGHSH, CDR2 LQKENI. The CDR3 here is CASSPGQFNSPLHF. As DNA, the CDR3 is TGTGCCAGCTCACCCGGGCAGTTTAATTCACCCCTCCACTTT.

The V call is TRBV27, the J call TRBJ1-2; no firm D call. The CDR3 consists of 14 residues. V was cut by 4 bases and J by 4 bases, with 13 bases left in between. Germline V CDR1 and CDR2: MNHEY, SMNVEV (reference sequence). CDR3 sequence: CASSSSGRPYGYTF. CDR3 coding DNA: TGTGCCAGCAGTTCAAGCGGCAGACCCTATGGCTACACCTTC.

The chain carries TRBV3-1 and TRBJ1-2, with D unresolved. The germline V and J ends were trimmed by 0 bases and 7 bases, with 9 bases remaining between them. The CDR3 loop spans 13 amino acids. Germline-derived CDR1 and CDR2 are LGHDT and YNNKEL (reference sequence). The CDR3 DNA reads as TGTGCCAGCAGCCAAGATAATAGGGCTGGCTACACCTTC. It codes for CASSQDNRAGYTF. The whole variable domain, filled in from reference TRBV3-1 and TRBJ1-2, reads DTAVSQTPKYLVTQMGNDKSIKCEQNLGHDTMYWYKQDSKKFLKIMFSYNNKELIINETVPNRFSPKSPDKAHLNLHINSLELGDSAVYFCASSQDNRAGYTFGSGTRLTVV.

The CDR3 sequence: CASSYEVYGYTF. DNA of the CDR3: TGTGCCAGCAGTTACGAGGTATATGGCTACACCTTC. The chain carries TRBV6-2 or TRBV6-3 and TRBJ1-2; D is undetermined. The germline CDR1 and CDR2 sequences are MNHEY and SVGEGT. V lost 2 bases to trimming and J lost 5 bases, with 6 bases between them. CDR3 length: 12 amino acids.